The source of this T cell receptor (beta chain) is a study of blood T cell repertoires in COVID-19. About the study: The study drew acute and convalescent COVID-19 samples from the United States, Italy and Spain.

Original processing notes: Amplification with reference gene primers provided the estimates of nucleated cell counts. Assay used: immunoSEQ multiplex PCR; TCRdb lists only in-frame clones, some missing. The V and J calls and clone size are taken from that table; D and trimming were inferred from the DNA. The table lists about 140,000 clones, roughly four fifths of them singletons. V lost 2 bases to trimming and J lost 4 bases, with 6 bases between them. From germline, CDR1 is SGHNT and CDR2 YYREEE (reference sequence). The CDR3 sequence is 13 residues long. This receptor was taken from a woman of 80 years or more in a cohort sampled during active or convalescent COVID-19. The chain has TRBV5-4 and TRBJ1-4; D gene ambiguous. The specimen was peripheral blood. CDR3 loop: CASSFKSNEKLFF. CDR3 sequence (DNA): TGTGCCAGCAGCTTTAAGAGTAATGAAAAACTGTTTTTT.